Shown below are 21 T cell receptor beta chains from a single sample sequenced in a study of early T cells in non-severe SARS-CoV-2 infection. Each CDR3 protein gets one entry after TCRdb re-called the 5' RACE reads with MiXCR. Of about 60,000 distinct CDR3 sequences listed, around 13% are singletons. The material sequenced was whole blood. These TCRs come from an adult who was a healthcare worker with PCR-confirmed SARS-CoV-2 infection or an uninfected control (not recorded which).

The chain is built from TRBV28 and TRBJ2-1, with a possible D match to TRBD2 (6 bases). The CDR3 length is 11 residues. Germline CDR1 reads MDHEN; CDR2 reads SYDVKM. V shed 6 bases and J shed 7 bases, with 7 bases lying between them. The CDR3 DNA is TGTGCCAGCAGGGGGAGGAATGAGCAGTTCTTC. It is translated as CASRGRNEQFF.

This clonotype was counted between two and nine times. The rearrangement uses TRBV5-5 and TRBJ1-1; D is ambiguous. The CDR3 length is 14 residues. V dropped 4 bases and J dropped 0 bases, with 10 bases sitting between them. Germline V gene lookup returns CDR1 SGHKS and CDR2 YYEKEE (reference sequence). CDR3 coding DNA: TGTGCCAGCAGCCAGTTAACCCTGAACACTGAAGCTTTCTTT. This encodes CASSQLTLNTEAFF.

This chain connects TRBV28 to TRBJ1-6, with D uncertain. Germline loops: CDR1 MDHEN, CDR2 SYDVKM. V lost 4 bases and J lost 7, with 11 bases in between. This CDR3 is built from 14 residues. CDR3 protein: CASSSGYVNSPLHF. Written as DNA, the CDR3 is TGTGCCAGCAGTTCCGGTTACGTGAATTCACCCCTCCACTTT.

This clonotype was recorded many times. CDR3 in DNA: TGCAGTGCTAGTCGGACAACTAATGAAAAACTGTTTTTT. Amino acid sequence: CSASRTTNEKLFF. J is TRBJ1-4 and V is TRBV20-1; D remains unclear. Deletions cut 3 bases from V and 0 bases from J, with 5 bases between. CDR3 length: 13 amino acids. Germline V gene lookup returns CDR1 DFQATT and CDR2 SNEGSKA (reference sequence).

The chain links TRBV14 to TRBJ2-7, with a possible D match to TRBD2 (6 bases). CDR1 and CDR2 (germline): SGHDN, FVKESK. Trimming left V 4 bases short and J 4 bases short, with 14 bases between. This CDR3 region has 14 residues. Here the CDR3 DNA reads TGTGCCAGCAGCCCAGGACTAAGGGCTTACGAGCAGTACTTC. This sequence encodes CASSPGLRAYEQYF.

The J gene is TRBJ2-7, the V gene TRBV6-2 or TRBV6-3; TRBD1 agrees at 7 bases. The CDR3 has 14 residues. The V segment lost 7 bases and the J segment 3 bases; nucleotides outside the gene matches: 9. Germline assignment: CDR1 MNHEY and CDR2 SVGEGT. DNA for the CDR3: TGTGCCAGCAATCCGGCCGGGACAGACTACGAGCAGTACTTC. It is translated as CASNPAGTDYEQYF.

This clonotype occurred a few times. This chain connects TRBV12-3 or TRBV12-4 to TRBJ1-5; possible D gene TRBD1, 6 bases. V lost 9 bases and J 4 bases, leaving 13 bases between the germline ends. This CDR3 is built from 13 residues. CDR3 in amino acids: CASRGGGNQPQHF. In nucleotides, the CDR3 is TGTGCCAGTAGAGGGGGGGGAAATCAGCCCCAGCATTTT.

The chain recombines TRBV14 with TRBJ2-5, with 9 bases lining up with TRBD1. The CDR3 is 17 amino acids. CDR1 is SGHDN, CDR2 FVKESK, per germline. The V and J ends lost 1 base and 2 bases, in that order; junction bases with no gene match: 8. The CDR3 DNA reads as TGTGCCAGCAGCCAAGGTGTTGTACAGGGGGCGCAAGAGACCCAGTACTTC. It codes for CASSQGVVQGAQETQYF.

On this clonotype itself: A much larger clone sits a single nucleotide away, making a read error possible. CDR3 in amino acids: CASSPSSEIRDTQYF. The CDR3 region has the DNA TGTGCCAGCAGCCCGAGTAGCGAGATAAGGGATACGCAGTATTTT. The J gene is TRBJ2-3, the V gene TRBV4-2, with D perhaps matching TRBD2 (5 bases). Germline CDR1 reads LGHNA; CDR2 reads YNFKEQ. V dropped 4 bases and J dropped 6 bases, with 17 bases sitting between them. This CDR3 contains 15 residues.

This clonotype showed up just a few times. The CDR3 sequence is CASRTSAAGPYEQYF. The CDR3 coding sequence is TGTGCCAGCAGAACGAGCGCGGCAGGGCCCTACGAGCAGTACTTC. V and J are TRBV28 and TRBJ2-7, with D perhaps matching TRBD1 (5 bases). From germline, CDR1 is MDHEN and CDR2 SYDVKM. The CDR3 spans 15 residues. Deletions cut 6 bases from V and 2 bases from J, with 17 bases between.

This chain joins TRBV4-1 and TRBJ2-5; TRBD1 agrees at 9 bases. Germline trimming cut 6 bases from V and 4 bases from J; bases unmatched to any gene: 9. Germline V lookup: CDR1 MGHRA, CDR2 YSYEKL. The CDR3 runs 15 residues. The CDR3 coding sequence is TGCGCCAGCAGTTTGGACGGGACAGGGAGAGAGACCCAGTACTTC. Amino acid sequence: CASSLDGTGRETQYF.

This clonotype has at least ten counts. This rearrangement joins TRBV11-2 to TRBJ2-1; possibly TRBD2 for D (6 bases). The CDR3 consists of 13 residues. V was clipped by 7 bases and J by 9 bases, with 16 bases between them. The germline V gene encodes CDR1 SGHAT and CDR2 FQNNGV. The CDR3 loop reads CASNLGGPSEQFF. The CDR3 DNA sequence: TGTGCCAGCAATCTAGGAGGGCCCTCTGAGCAGTTCTTC. Full variable domain (missing parts from reference TRBV11-2 and TRBJ2-1): EAGVAQSPRYKIIEKRQSVAFWCNPISGHATLYWYQQILGQGPKLLIQFQNNGVVDDSQLPKDRFSAERLKGVDSTLKIQPAKLEDSAVYLCASNLGGPSEQFFGPGTRLTVL.

This clonotype was observed a few times. This chain joins TRBV19 and TRBJ2-6; D tentatively reads TRBD1 or TRBD2 (5 bases each). The germline V gene has CDR1 LNHDA and CDR2 SQIVND (reference sequence). CDR3 length: 18 residues. Between the trimmed V and J ends, which lost 3 bases and 9 bases, there was a span of 24 bases. This CDR3 is CASSMTRQGLALGNVLTF. The CDR3 DNA reads as TGTGCCAGTAGTATGACCCGCCAGGGCCTAGCTCTAGGCAACGTCCTGACTTTC.

This clonotype was found many times. The gene calls are TRBV29-1 and TRBJ1-3; no clear D gene. This CDR3 has 11 amino acids. V lost 3 bases, J lost 1 base, and 1 base lay in between. Germline V gives CDR1 SQVTM, CDR2 ANQGSEA. The CDR3 spells CSVDSGNTIYF. CDR3 coding DNA: TGCAGCGTTGATTCTGGAAACACCATATATTTT.

The table lists this clonotype with a few counts. The V gene is TRBV20-1, the J gene TRBJ1-3, with no clear D. With 3 bases removed from V and 2 bases from J, the gap between germline ends came to 8 bases. This CDR3 comprises 13 residues. Germline V CDR1 and CDR2: DFQATT, SNEGSKA (reference sequence). CDR3 nucleotide sequence: TGCAGTGCTAGGAGGGAGGCTGGAAACACCATATATTTT. Amino acids: CSARREAGNTIYF.

This clonotype occurred a few times. V is TRBV12-3 or TRBV12-4 and J is TRBJ1-3; no clear D gene. The CDR3 has 14 residues. The V gene lost 7 bases and the J gene lost 1 base, with 11 bases spanning the gap. The CDR3 DNA sequence: TGTGCCAGCAACTCGGGAGGGTCTGGAAACACCATATATTTT. Translating gives CASNSGGSGNTIYF.

This clonotype was observed many times. V and J are TRBV20-1 and TRBJ2-7, with 7 bases lining up with TRBD2. Trimming at V came to 3 bases and at J to 6 bases, leaving 8 bases not matched to a gene. The CDR3 loop spans 13 amino acids. From germline, CDR1 is DFQATT and CDR2 SNEGSKA (reference sequence). This chain's CDR3 is CSASLDAGVEQYF. Written as DNA, the CDR3 is TGCAGTGCTAGTCTTGACGCGGGGGTCGAGCAGTACTTC.

The J gene is TRBJ2-7, the V gene TRBV20-1; 9 bases fit TRBD2. Germline trimming cut 0 bases from V and 1 base from J; bases unmatched to any gene: 19. The germline V gene encodes CDR1 DFQATT and CDR2 SNEGSKA (reference sequence). The CDR3 totals 20 residues. The CDR3 bases are TGCAGTGCTAGAGACCCCCGCGGTGCTAGCGGGGACCTCCGGTCCTACGAGCAGTACTTC. It codes for CSARDPRGASGDLRSYEQYF.

This clonotype occurred a few times. This chain uses TRBV5-1 with TRBJ2-6; D perhaps matches TRBD1 (5 bases). CDR3 length equals 16 residues. With 2 bases removed from V and 0 bases from J, the gap between germline ends came to 9 bases. Germline V gene sequence: CDR1 SGHRS, CDR2 YFSETQ. The CDR3 sequence is CASSFGAISGANVLTF. The CDR3 nucleotides read TGCGCCAGCAGCTTTGGGGCGATCTCTGGGGCCAACGTCCTGACTTTC.

This clonotype was counted ten times or more. The junction departs from germline at one end; a sequencing error may be responsible. The V gene is TRBV10-3, the J gene TRBJ2-5, with no clear D. CDR1 and CDR2 (germline): ENHRY, SYGVKD. CDR3 length: 16 amino acids. CDR3 nucleotide sequence: TGTGCCATCAGTGAGCGGACCGGACCACGCCAAGAGGCCCAGTACTTC. Encoded protein: CAISERTGPRQEAQYF.

This clonotype was detected ten times or more. The V gene is TRBV10-3, the J gene TRBJ2-1, with TRBD2 matching 7 bases. The CDR3 has 14 amino acids. J gave up 8 bases and V 5 bases, and 9 bases lay outside the gene matches. Germline CDR1 reads ENHRY; CDR2 reads SYGVKD. DNA of the CDR3: TGTGCCATCAGTTCTAGCGGAGGCCCCGATGAGCAGTTCTTC. Amino acid sequence: CAISSSGGPDEQFF.